The 18 T cell receptor beta chains below all came from one sample that was sequenced in a study of shared clonotypes between healthy human individuals (dated by TCRdb to the early 2020s). Libraries were prepared through the immunoSEQ multiplex PCR assay. Imported from immuneACCESS, the table was reduced by TCRdb to in-frame sequences with V and J called. These copies leave out some clones; in studies compared against another copy, an unresolved V gene accounts for under half, and the cause of the remainder is not known. The sample records around 1.6 million clones, about 98% of which are singletons. The ten most abundant clones make up roughly 0.45% of the sample. Input material: naive CD4+ T cells sorted from blood. The cell subset or site label corresponds to: CD45RA+ positively selected. These receptors came from a young man in good health.

Notes on this clone: This CDR3 is also generated by other DNA sequences in the sample. The chain employs TRBV19 and TRBJ1-4; D call uncertain. CDR3 length equals 15 residues. The V end was cut by 1 base, the J end by 2 bases, with 8 bases between. Germline CDR1 and CDR2: LNHDA and SQIVND (reference sequence). CDR3 sequence reads: CASSIGGATNEKLFF. The CDR3 DNA sequence: TGTGCCAGTAGTATAGGTGGTGCGACTAATGAAAAACTGTTTTTT. Using reference TRBV19 and TRBJ1-4 for the parts outside the CDR3, the full variable domain is DGGITQSPKYLFRKEGQNVTLSCEQNLNHDAMYWYRQDPGQGLRLIYYSQIVNDFQKGDIAEGYSVSREKKESFPLTVTSAQKNPTAFYLCASSIGGATNEKLFFGSGTQLSVL.

This chain joins TRBV25-1 and TRBJ1-2; D is uncertain. The CDR3 runs 14 residues. Trimming pared 4 bases from V and 7 bases from J, leaving 16 bases between. CDR1 and CDR2 (germline): MGHDK, SYGVNS. CDR3 bases: TGTGCCAGCAGTGCCTCTGGGATCCTCCGTGGCTACACCTTC. Translating it yields CASSASGILRGYTF.

This clone came up once. The chain recombines TRBV28 with TRBJ2-7; TRBD2 matches 9 bases. V lost 3 bases and J lost 3; bases outside the gene matches: 3. Germline CDR1 and CDR2: MDHEN and SYDVKM. The CDR3 has 14 amino acids. The CDR3 DNA reads as TGTGCCAGCAGTTTGCGGGAGGGCCTCTACGAGCAGTACTTC. Translated, it gives CASSLREGLYEQYF.

The chain recombines TRBV18 with TRBJ2-1; 11 bases align to TRBD2. J gave up 8 bases and V 5 bases, and 11 bases lay outside the gene matches. Germline CDR1 and CDR2: KGHSH and LQKENI. The CDR3 spans 16 residues. The CDR3 region has the DNA TGTGCCAGCTCAGAGGACACTAGCGGGAGTCCAGATGAGCAGTTCTTC. Residues: CASSEDTSGSPDEQFF. The full variable domain, its missing parts supplied by reference TRBV18 and TRBJ2-1, is NAGVMQNPRHLVRRRGQEARLRCSPMKGHSHVYWYRQLPEEGLKFMVYLQKENIIDESGMPKERFSAEFPKEGPSILRIQQVVRGDSAAYFCASSEDTSGSPDEQFFGPGTRLTVL.

The CDR3 loop is CASSQAQGVGDTQYF. CDR3 in DNA: TGTGCCAGCAGCCAGGCACAGGGGGTGGGAGATACGCAGTATTTT. The gene calls are TRBV7-9 and TRBJ2-3; 8 bases match TRBD1. The V and J ends lost 5 bases and 5 bases, in that order; junction bases with no gene match: 9. The CDR3 is 15 residues long. Germline-derived CDR1 and CDR2 are SEHNR and FQNEAQ (reference sequence). The complete variable domain, with remaining parts taken from reference TRBV7-9 and TRBJ2-3, reads DTGVSQNPRHKITKRGQNVTFRCDPISEHNRLYWYRQTLGQGPEFLTYFQNEAQLEKSRLLSDRFSAERPKGSFSTLEIQRTEQGDSAMYLCASSQAQGVGDTQYFGPGTRLTVL.

This chain uses TRBV7-2 with TRBJ2-7; 14 bases fit TRBD2. The V segment lost 3 bases and the J segment 3 bases; nucleotides outside the gene matches: 4. This CDR3 has 16 residues. Germline-derived CDR1 and CDR2 are SGHTA and FQGNSA. The chain's CDR3 is CASSFRTSGRFYEQYF. The CDR3 nucleotides read TGTGCCAGCAGCTTCCGGACTAGCGGGAGGTTCTACGAGCAGTACTTC.

J is TRBJ2-2 and V is TRBV5-8; no reliable D call. CDR3 length: 15 residues. The germline CDR1 and CDR2 sequences are SGHTS and YDEGEE. Trimming shortened V by 0 bases and J by 6 bases, and 12 bases separated the two germline ends. CDR3 sequence (DNA): TGTGCCAGCAGCTTGGAGAGAGCTGTATCCGGGGAGCTGTTTTTT. Amino acids: CASSLERAVSGELFF.

On this clone: This specimen includes other DNA sequences encoding the same CDR3. The J gene is TRBJ2-7, the V gene TRBV7-9; D ambiguous. This CDR3 has 12 residues. Germline V CDR1 and CDR2: SEHNR, FQNEAQ (reference sequence). V shed 2 bases and J shed 3 bases, with 5 bases lying between them. The CDR3 spells CASSLKGYEQYF. CDR3 nucleotide sequence: TGTGCCAGCAGCTTAAAGGGCTACGAGCAGTACTTC. The full variable domain, rest sourced from reference TRBV7-9 and TRBJ2-7, is DTGVSQNPRHKITKRGQNVTFRCDPISEHNRLYWYRQTLGQGPEFLTYFQNEAQLEKSRLLSDRFSAERPKGSFSTLEIQRTEQGDSAMYLCASSLKGYEQYFGPGTRLTVT.

This chain joins TRBV2 and TRBJ2-3; TRBD1 aligns across 7 bases. CDR1 and CDR2 from the germline V gene are SNHLY and FYNNEI. Unmatched junction bases numbered 8, after V lost 4 bases and J lost 4 bases. The CDR3 covers 15 residues. The CDR3 region is CASSAHRGIADTQYF. CDR3 nucleotide sequence: TGTGCCAGCAGTGCACACAGGGGCATAGCAGATACGCAGTATTTT.

The rearrangement links TRBV4-1 to TRBJ2-7; 8 bases line up with TRBD1. J gave up 3 bases and V 0 bases, and 4 bases lay outside the gene matches. This CDR3 has 15 residues. Germline V gene data show CDR1 as MGHRA and CDR2 as YSYEKL. This chain's CDR3 is CASSQESGQGYEQYF. CDR3 coding DNA: TGCGCCAGCAGCCAAGAAAGTGGACAGGGCTACGAGCAGTACTTC.

The chain couples TRBV28 to TRBJ2-7, with a tentative D call TRBD1 (6 bases). The germline gives CDR1 MDHEN, CDR2 SYDVKM. Deletions cut 2 bases from V and 5 bases from J, with 13 bases between. The CDR3 runs to 14 residues. CDR3 protein: CASSLHREKNEQYF. DNA of the CDR3: TGTGCCAGCAGTTTACACAGGGAGAAGAACGAGCAGTACTTC.

This clone came up once. This rearrangement joins TRBV7-2 to TRBJ2-2, with D perhaps being TRBD1 or TRBD2 (5 bases each). Per germline, CDR1 SGHTA and CDR2 FQGNSA. V lost 4 bases to trimming and J lost 1 base, with 16 bases between them. The CDR3 sequence is 17 residues long. The CDR3 coding sequence is TGTGCCAGCAGCTCGGGGCCAGACATAGGGAACACCGGGGAGCTGTTTTTT. Translating gives CASSSGPDIGNTGELFF.

This chain connects TRBV5-1 to TRBJ2-1; D unresolved. This CDR3 has 15 amino acids. From germline, CDR1 is SGHRS and CDR2 YFSETQ. V lost 5 bases and J 4 bases, leaving 16 bases between the germline ends. The CDR3 DNA follows: TGCGCCAGCAGATACGATCTCACCGCTTACAATGAGCAGTTCTTC. It is translated as CASRYDLTAYNEQFF.

The V and J genes are TRBV6-5 and TRBJ2-1; 14 positions match TRBD2. The CDR3 loop spans 15 amino acids. V lost 2 bases to trimming and J lost 9 bases; unmatched junction nucleotides: 3. Looked up from germline, CDR1 is MNHEY and CDR2 is SVGAGI. CDR3 amino acids: CASSYAGLAGGEQFF. The CDR3 nucleotides read TGTGCCAGCAGTTACGCTGGACTAGCGGGAGGTGAGCAGTTCTTC.

The V call is TRBV28, the J call TRBJ2-7; D gene unclear. V was pared by 3 bases and J by 2 bases, with 8 bases between. There are 13 residues in the CDR3. Germline CDR1 and CDR2: MDHEN and SYDVKM. The CDR3 sequence is CASSFLQTYEQYF. CDR3 DNA sequence: TGTGCCAGCAGTTTTCTGCAGACCTACGAGCAGTACTTC.

The chain carries TRBV5-1 and TRBJ2-1, with 10 nucleotides matching TRBD2. The V gene's germline CDR1 is SGHRS and CDR2 YFSETQ. J was trimmed by 9 bases and V by 4 bases; bases with no gene match: 16. The CDR3 has 17 amino acids. The CDR3 protein is CASSLFLAGVTSSEQFF. Written as DNA, the CDR3 is TGCGCCAGCAGCCTTTTTCTAGCGGGAGTTACGTCCAGTGAGCAGTTCTTC.

The chain employs TRBV7-8 and TRBJ2-3, with TRBD2 matching 7 bases. Looked up from germline, CDR1 is SGHVS and CDR2 is FQNEAQ. There are 14 residues in the CDR3. Trimming cost V 1 base and J 4 bases; bases outside gene matches: 2. In DNA form, the CDR3 reads TGTGCCAGCAGCTTAGGCGGGAGCCCAGATACGCAGTATTTT. It encodes CASSLGGSPDTQYF. Full variable domain (outside the CDR3, taken from reference TRBV7-8 and TRBJ2-3): GAGVSQSPRYKVAKRGQDVALRCDPISGHVSLFWYQQALGQGPEFLTYFQNEAQLDKSGLPSDRFFAERPEGSVSTLKIQRTQQEDSAVYLCASSLGGSPDTQYFGPGTRLTVL.

V and J are TRBV27 and TRBJ2-2; 11 bases agree with TRBD2. V trimming: 7 bases; J trimming: 7 bases; junction bases outside the gene matches: 20. The CDR3 has 19 residues. Germline V lookup: CDR1 MNHEY, CDR2 SMNVEV (reference sequence). This CDR3 reads CASTYRGTGTSGSHGELFF. The CDR3 nucleotides read TGTGCCAGCACGTATCGGGGAACCGGGACTAGCGGTAGTCACGGGGAGCTGTTTTTT.